This TCR beta chain was recovered during a study of cytomegalovirus exposure and HLA in healthy donors. Study-wide results and limits: Cytomegalovirus association was listed for about 170 TCR beta chains.

The junction had 4 bases not matched to a gene; V was cut back by 3 bases and J by 4 bases. The CDR3 contains 15 residues. Germline CDR1 reads SGDLS; CDR2 reads YYNGEE. Sequenced by immunoSEQ multiplex PCR; TCRdb stores in-frame clones only, minus some. The sample consists of about 250,000 clones, roughly 87% of them appearing once. The donors were members of the roughly 120-subject validation cohort (separate from the approximately 670-subject first cohort). As concerns this clone: No antigen is known for it.

The chain combines TRBV9 with TRBJ2-1, with 10 nucleotides matching TRBD2. The specimen sequenced was PBMCs. This clonotype originated in a man in his late teens or twenties in good health and CMV-seropositive. CDR3 sequence reads: CASSELSGGYNEQFF. Here the CDR3 DNA reads TGTGCCAGCAGCGAACTTAGCGGGGGGTACAATGAGCAGTTCTTC.